This record concerns one T cell receptor (beta chain) sequence. Its antigen is unidentified. The method was immunoSEQ multiplex PCR; TCRdb's version includes in-frame clones alone and lacks a portion of them. The sample yields around 140,000 clones, roughly 92% seen once. The ends lost 5 bases at V and 6 bases at J; junction bases unmatched: 6. The CDR3 loop spans 13 amino acids. CDR1 and CDR2 from the germline V gene are SNHLY and FYNNEI. These data come from a study of T cell responses to AZD1222 COVID-19 vaccine. On the study more broadly: Timing groups of about 4 and about 12 weeks for second doses were pooled.

Study-wide results and limits: Baseline seropositivity characterized only a handful of AZD1222 recipients. Reports indicate that nearly half of spike-specific TCRs are directed at unmutated variant regions.

The receptor was isolated from an adult in good health. The specimen comprised peripheral blood, sampled on day 0 of AZD1222 vaccination. This sequence joins TRBV2 and TRBJ1-2; 7 positions match TRBD1. The CDR3 spells CASSSDRLNGYTF. The CDR3 DNA reads as TGTGCCAGCAGTTCGGACAGGTTAAATGGCTACACCTTC.